This T cell receptor beta chain was recorded in a study of spatial heterogeneity in lung cancer. For the study at large: Counts of TCR transcripts in tumor regions correlated strongly with a matched bulk RNA-seq T cell module score.

Each TCR cDNA molecule bore a unique molecular identifier. TCRdb re-called the 5' RACE reads through MiXCR, storing one row per CDR3 protein. The sample lists 24,000 or so distinct CDR3 sequences, roughly 9% occurring once. General study points: The number of expanded tumor alpha and beta chains correlated with mutation number.

Germline-derived CDR1 and CDR2 are MDHEN and SYDVKM. V lost 2 bases, J lost 0 bases, and 11 bases lay in between. This CDR3 is 15 amino acids long. In the case of this clonotype: Its target is unknown.

Indicated time point: sample taken at primary tumor resection. The donors comprised about 70 untreated early-stage non-small cell lung cancer patients. The sample in question was lung tumor tissue, obtained at surgery. The TCR sequence derives from a male donor with early-stage non-small cell lung cancer. The chain recombines TRBV28 with TRBJ2-7, with D perhaps matching TRBD1 or TRBD2 (5 bases each). For the CDR3, the DNA is TGTGCCAGCAGTTTAAGGGACGGAGCCTCCTACGAGCAGTACTTC. Its protein product is CASSLRDGASYEQYF. Full variable domain (rest looked up from reference TRBV28 and TRBJ2-7): DVKVTQSSRYLVKRTGEKVFLECVQDMDHENMFWYRQDPGLGLRLIYFSYDVKMKEKGDIPEGYSVSREKKERFSLILESASTNQTSMYLCASSLRDGASYEQYFGPGTRLTVT.